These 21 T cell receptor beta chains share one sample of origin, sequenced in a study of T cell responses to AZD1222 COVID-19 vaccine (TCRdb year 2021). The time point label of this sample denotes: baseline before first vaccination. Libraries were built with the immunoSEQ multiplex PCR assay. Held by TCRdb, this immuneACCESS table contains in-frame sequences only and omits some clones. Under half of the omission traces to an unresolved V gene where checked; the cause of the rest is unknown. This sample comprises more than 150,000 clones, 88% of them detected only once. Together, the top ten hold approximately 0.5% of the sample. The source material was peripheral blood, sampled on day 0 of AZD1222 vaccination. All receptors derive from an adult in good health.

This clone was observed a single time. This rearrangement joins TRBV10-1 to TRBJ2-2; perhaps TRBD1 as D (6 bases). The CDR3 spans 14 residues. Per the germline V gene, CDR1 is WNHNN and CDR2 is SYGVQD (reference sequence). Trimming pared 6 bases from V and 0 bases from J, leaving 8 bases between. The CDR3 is CASRDRTNTGELFF. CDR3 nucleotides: TGCGCCAGCAGAGACAGGACGAACACCGGGGAGCTGTTTTTT.

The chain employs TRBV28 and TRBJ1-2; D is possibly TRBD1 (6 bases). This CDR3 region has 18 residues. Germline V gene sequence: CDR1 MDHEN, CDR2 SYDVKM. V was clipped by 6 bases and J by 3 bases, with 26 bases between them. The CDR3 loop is CASSHFLGGAGSDYGYTF. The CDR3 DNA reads TGTGCCAGCAGCCACTTTTTGGGGGGCGCGGGATCGGACTATGGCTACACCTTC.

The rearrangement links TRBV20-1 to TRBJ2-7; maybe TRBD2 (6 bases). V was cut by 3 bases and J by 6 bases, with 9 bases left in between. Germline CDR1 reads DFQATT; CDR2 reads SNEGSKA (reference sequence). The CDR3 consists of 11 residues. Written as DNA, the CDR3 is TGCAGTGCTAGTAACGGGGGCGAGCAGTACTTC. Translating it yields CSASNGGEQYF.

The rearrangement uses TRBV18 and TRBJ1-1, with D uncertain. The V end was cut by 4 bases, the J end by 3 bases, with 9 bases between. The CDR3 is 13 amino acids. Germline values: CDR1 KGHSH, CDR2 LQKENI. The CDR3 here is CASSQSRDTEAFF. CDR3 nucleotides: TGTGCCAGCTCACAATCTAGGGACACTGAAGCTTTCTTT.

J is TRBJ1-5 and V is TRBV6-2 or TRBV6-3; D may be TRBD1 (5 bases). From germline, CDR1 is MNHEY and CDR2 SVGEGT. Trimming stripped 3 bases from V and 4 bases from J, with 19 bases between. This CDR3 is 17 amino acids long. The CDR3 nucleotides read TGTGCCAGCAGTTATAACGGTCAGGGCGGGAGTAATCAGCCCCAGCATTTT. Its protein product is CASSYNGQGGSNQPQHF.

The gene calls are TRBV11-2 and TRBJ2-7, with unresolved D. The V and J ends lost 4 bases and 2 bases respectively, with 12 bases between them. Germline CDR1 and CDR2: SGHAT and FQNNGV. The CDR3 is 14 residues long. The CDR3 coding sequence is TGTGCCAGCAGCTCGACTCGGCGACCCTACGAGCAGTACTTC. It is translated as CASSSTRRPYEQYF.

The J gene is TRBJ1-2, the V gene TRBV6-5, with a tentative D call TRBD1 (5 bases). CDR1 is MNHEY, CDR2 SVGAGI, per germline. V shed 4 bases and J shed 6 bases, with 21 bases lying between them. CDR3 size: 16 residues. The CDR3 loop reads CASSFSLGLAGDGYTF. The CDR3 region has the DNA TGTGCCAGCAGTTTCTCCCTTGGATTAGCGGGGGATGGCTACACCTTC.

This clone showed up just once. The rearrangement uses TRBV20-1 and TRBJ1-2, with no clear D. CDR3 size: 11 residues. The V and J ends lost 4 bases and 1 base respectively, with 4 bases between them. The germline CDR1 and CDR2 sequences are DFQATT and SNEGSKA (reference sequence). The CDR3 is CSATYNYGYTF. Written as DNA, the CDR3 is TGCAGTGCTACGTATAACTATGGCTACACCTTC.

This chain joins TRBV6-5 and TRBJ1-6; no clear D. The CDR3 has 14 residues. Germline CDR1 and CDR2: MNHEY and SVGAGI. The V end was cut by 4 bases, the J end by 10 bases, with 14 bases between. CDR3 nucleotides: TGTGCCAGCAGTTTCGACATAGGCGGATCACCCCTCCACTTT. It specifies CASSFDIGGSPLHF.

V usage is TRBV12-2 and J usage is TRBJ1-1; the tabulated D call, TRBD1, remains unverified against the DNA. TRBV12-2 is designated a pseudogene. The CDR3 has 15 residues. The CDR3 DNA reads TGTGCAAGTCGCTGCCCAGGGGGCTTTGACACTGAAGCTTTCTTT. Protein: CASRCPGGFDTEAFF.

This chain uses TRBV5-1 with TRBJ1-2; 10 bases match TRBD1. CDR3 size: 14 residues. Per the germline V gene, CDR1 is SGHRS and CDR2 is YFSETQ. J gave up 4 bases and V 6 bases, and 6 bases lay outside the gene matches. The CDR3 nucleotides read TGCGCCAGCACCGGGACAGGGGTGAGCTATGGCTACACCTTC. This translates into CASTGTGVSYGYTF. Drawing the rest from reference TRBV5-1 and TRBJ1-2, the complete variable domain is KAGVTQTPRYLIKTRGQQVTLSCSPISGHRSVSWYQQTPGQGLQFLFEYFSETQRNKGNFPGRFSGRQFSNSRSEMNVSTLELGDSALYLCASTGTGVSYGYTFGSGTRLTVV.

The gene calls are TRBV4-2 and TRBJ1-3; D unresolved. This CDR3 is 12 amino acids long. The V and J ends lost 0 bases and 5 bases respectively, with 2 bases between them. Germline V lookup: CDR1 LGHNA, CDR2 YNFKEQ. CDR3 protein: CASSQDRNTIYF. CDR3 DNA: TGTGCCAGCAGCCAAGACAGAAACACCATATATTTT.

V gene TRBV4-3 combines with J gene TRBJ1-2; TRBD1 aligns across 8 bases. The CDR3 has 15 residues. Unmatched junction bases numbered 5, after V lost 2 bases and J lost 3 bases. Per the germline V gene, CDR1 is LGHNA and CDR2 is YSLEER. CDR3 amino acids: CASSQHLQGDYGYTF. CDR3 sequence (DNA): TGCGCCAGCAGCCAACACCTACAGGGGGACTATGGCTACACCTTC.

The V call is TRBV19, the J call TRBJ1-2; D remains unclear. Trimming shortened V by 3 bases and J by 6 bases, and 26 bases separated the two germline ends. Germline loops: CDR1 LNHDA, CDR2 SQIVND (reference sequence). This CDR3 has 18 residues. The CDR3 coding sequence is TGTGCCAGTAGTATTGAGGCGCGAGGAAGGGCCCATGGTGATGGCTACACCTTC. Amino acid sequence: CASSIEARGRAHGDGYTF.

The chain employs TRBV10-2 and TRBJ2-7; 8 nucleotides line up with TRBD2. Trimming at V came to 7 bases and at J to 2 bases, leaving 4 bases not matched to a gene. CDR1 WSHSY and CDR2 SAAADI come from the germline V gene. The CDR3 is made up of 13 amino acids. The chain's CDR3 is CASTHSGTYEQYF. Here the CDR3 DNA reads TGCGCCAGCACCCATAGCGGGACCTACGAGCAGTACTTC.

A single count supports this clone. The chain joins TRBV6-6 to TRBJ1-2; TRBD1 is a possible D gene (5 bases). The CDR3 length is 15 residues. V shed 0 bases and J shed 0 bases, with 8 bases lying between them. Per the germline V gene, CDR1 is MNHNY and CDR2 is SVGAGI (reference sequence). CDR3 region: CASSYSDRANYGYTF. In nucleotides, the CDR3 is TGTGCCAGCAGTTACTCCGACAGAGCTAACTATGGCTACACCTTC.

The CDR3 region has the DNA TGTGCCAGCTCACCCGACAGGGGAAATCAGCCCCAGCATTTT. Protein sequence: CASSPDRGNQPQHF. This chain connects TRBV18 to TRBJ1-5, with 8 bases matching TRBD1. The V segment lost 3 bases and the J segment 4 bases; nucleotides outside the gene matches: 2. Germline CDR1 is KGHSH and CDR2 is LQKENI. The length of the CDR3 is 14 residues.

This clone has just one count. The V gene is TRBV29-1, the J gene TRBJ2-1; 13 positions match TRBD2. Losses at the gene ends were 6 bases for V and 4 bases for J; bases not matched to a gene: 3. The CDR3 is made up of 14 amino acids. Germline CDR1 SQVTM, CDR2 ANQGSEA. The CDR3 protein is CSVSLAGGYNEQFF. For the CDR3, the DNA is TGCAGCGTCTCACTAGCGGGAGGGTACAATGAGCAGTTCTTC.

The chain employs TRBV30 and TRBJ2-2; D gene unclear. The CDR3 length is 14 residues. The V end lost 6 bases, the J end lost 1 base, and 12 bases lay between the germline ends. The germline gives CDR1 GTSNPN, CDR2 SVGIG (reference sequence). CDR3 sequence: CACPGSLNTGELFF. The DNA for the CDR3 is TGTGCCTGCCCGGGCTCTCTGAACACCGGGGAGCTGTTTTTT.

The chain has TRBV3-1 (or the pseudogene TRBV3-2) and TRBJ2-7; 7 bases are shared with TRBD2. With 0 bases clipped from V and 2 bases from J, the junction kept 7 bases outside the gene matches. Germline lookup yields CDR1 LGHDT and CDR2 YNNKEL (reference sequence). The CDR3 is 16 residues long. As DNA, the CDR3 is TGTGCCAGCAGCCAAGAGTCACTAGCGCGTCCCTACGAGCAGTACTTC. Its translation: CASSQESLARPYEQYF.

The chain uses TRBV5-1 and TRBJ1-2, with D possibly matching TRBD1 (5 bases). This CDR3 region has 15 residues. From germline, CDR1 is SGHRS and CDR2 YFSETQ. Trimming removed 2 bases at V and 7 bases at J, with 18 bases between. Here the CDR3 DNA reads TGCGCCAGCAGCTTCACAGACTCGGAGGGGAGTGGCTACACCTTC. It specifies CASSFTDSEGSGYTF.